This T cell receptor (beta chain) was retrieved from a study of post-analysis software for immune sequencing data. Study as a whole: Relapsing-remitting, secondary progressive and progressive-relapsing forms of multiple sclerosis all featured among disease courses. Study results and caveats: Comparison of patients with controls showed about 5 TRBV segments more frequent in patients, TRBV5-6, TRBV5-1 and TRBV20-1 among them. Under the F measure, samples that were prepared in one batch clustered strongly together. Normalized Chao1 diversity was significantly reduced in patients versus controls.

Unique molecular identifiers were built into the TCR beta cDNA libraries. It was from about 0.94 to 9.7 million T cells that some 500,000 cDNA molecules came. TCRdb ran MiXCR on the PCR reads and lists one entry per CDR3 protein. The sample lists fewer than 850,000 distinct CDR3 sequences, roughly 27% occurring once. This clonotype was seen many times. Its antigen is unknown. The CDR3 runs 14 residues. The V gene lost 6 bases and the J gene lost 6 bases, with 17 bases spanning the gap. The sequenced material came from blood. The rearrangement uses TRBV12-3 or TRBV12-4 and TRBJ1-2, with TRBD1 as a possible D gene (6 bases). This clonotype was obtained from a girl between 5 and 17 years old with multiple sclerosis. The CDR3 nucleotides read TGTGCCAGCAGCGCCTCCGACAGGATAGATGGCTACACCTTC. Translating gives CASSASDRIDGYTF.